The clone carrying this T cell receptor beta chain was detected a few times. Its antigen is not known. These data belong to a study of beta chain features in type 1 diabetes. Study information: Examination of sorted cells across all samples involved 100 million or so cells.

General observations from the study: High TCR expression in some cells could lead to their over-representation in cDNA sequencing. Shortening that was moderate but significant affected the TCRB CDR3s of Type 1 diabetes patients in all four CD4+ subsets. Sampled from patients, naive, central memory and Treg TCRB repertoires appeared more similar than those sampled from healthy donors. Reduced insertions and increased deletions marked VDJ junctions in type 1 diabetes patients.

Expressed TCRB transcripts were sequenced, since all the RNA that had been isolated was reverse transcribed. Using immunoSEQ multiplex PCR, the repertoire was profiled, and TCRdb retains in-frame clones only, with some absent. The sample contains approximately 170,000 clones, over 6% of which appear only once. This CDR3 spans 16 amino acids. Germline V gene sequence: CDR1 SGDLS, CDR2 YYNGEE. The ends were cut back, 4 bases at V and 0 bases at J, with 15 bases in the middle. This clonotype was obtained from a man aged 18 to 30 with type 1 diabetes. This chain links TRBV9 with TRBJ2-3; no clear D. Input material: central memory CD4+ T cells from blood. The chain's CDR3 is CASSSGSGPSTDTQYF. CDR3 coding DNA: TGTGCCAGCAGCTCAGGAAGTGGCCCTAGCACAGATACGCAGTATTTT.